This T cell receptor (beta chain) originates from a study of T cell repertoires and Cas9 in healthy adults. Germline CDR1 reads SGHTA; CDR2 reads FQGTGA. The CDR3 extends over 13 amino acids. Of note for this clone: One end of the junction is discordant with germline, which a read error may explain.

Sequencing used immunoSEQ multiplex PCR; TCRdb keeps in-frame clones, though not all of them. The top ten clones hold roughly 0.69% of a sample with more than 20,000 clones, more than 90% of them seen once. The V call is TRBV7-3, the J call TRBJ2-1; D remains ambiguous. Sample: CD4+ effector T cells (CD127+, CD25-, CD137-, CD154-) from PBMCs; culture status not recorded. The sequence derives from a human donor in good health. The CDR3 spells CTSSLNSYNEQFF. The CDR3 DNA sequence: TGTACCAGCAGCTTAAACTCCTACAATGAGCAGTTCTTC.